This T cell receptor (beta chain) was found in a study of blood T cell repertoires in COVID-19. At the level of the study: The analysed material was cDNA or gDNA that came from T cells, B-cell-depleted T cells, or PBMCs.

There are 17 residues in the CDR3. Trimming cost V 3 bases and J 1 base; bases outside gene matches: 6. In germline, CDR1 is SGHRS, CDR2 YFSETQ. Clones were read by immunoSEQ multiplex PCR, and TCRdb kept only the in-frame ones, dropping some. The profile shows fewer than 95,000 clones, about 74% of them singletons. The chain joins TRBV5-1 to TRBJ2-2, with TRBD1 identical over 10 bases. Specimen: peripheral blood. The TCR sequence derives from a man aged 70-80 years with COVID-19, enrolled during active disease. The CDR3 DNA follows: TGCGCCAGCAGCTACCGGGACAGGGGAGAGAACACCGGGGAGCTGTTTTTT. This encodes CASSYRDRGENTGELFF.